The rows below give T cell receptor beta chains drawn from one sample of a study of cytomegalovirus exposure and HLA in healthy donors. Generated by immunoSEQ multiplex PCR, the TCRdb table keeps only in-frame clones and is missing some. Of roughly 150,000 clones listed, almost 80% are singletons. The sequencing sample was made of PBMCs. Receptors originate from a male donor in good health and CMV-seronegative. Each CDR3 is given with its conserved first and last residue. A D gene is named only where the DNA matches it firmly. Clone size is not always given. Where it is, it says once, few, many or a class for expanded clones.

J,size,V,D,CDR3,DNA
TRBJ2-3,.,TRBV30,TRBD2,CAWRGLAGGGADTQYF,TGTGCCTGGAGAGGACTAGCGGGAGGGGGGGCAGATACGCAGTATTTT
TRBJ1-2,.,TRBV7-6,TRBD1,CASSDTRTGGDYGYTF,TGTGCCAGCAGCGACACCCGGACAGGGGGAGACTATGGCTACACCTTC
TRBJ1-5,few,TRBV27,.,CASSWGGLGQPQHF,TGTGCCAGCAGTTGGGGGGGGCTGGGTCAGCCCCAGCATTTT
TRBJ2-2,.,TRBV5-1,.,CASSLTGMNTGELFF,TGCGCCAGCAGCTTGACAGGGATGAACACCGGGGAGCTGTTTTTT
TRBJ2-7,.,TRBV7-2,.,CASSLWDRGEQYF,TGTGCCAGCAGCCTTTGGGACCGGGGGGAGCAGTACTTC
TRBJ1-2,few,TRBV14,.,CASSQGPSYGYTF,TGTGCCAGCAGCCAAGGCCCTAGCTATGGCTACACCTTC
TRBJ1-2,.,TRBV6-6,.,CASSFRQRDLYGYTF,TGTGCCAGCAGTTTTAGACAGCGAGACCTCTATGGCTACACCTTC
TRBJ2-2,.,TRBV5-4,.,CASSFLGPAGTGELFF,TGTGCCAGCAGTTTTCTGGGACCAGCGGGCACCGGGGAGCTGTTTTTT
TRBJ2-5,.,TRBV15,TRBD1,CATSESGTGVYETQYF,TGTGCCACCAGCGAATCCGGGACAGGGGTTTATGAGACCCAGTACTTC
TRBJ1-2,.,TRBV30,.,CAWSRGNYGYTF,TGTGCCTGGAGTCGGGGGAACTATGGCTACACCTTC